The source of this T cell receptor (beta chain) is a study of identical twins. General study findings and limits: Memory repertoires lacked the insertion deficit that abundant cord blood beta clonotypes showed.

As to this clonotype: Its cognate antigen is unknown.

TCRdb independently ran MiXCR on the 5' RACE reads; one entry per CDR3 protein. The sample includes 500,000 or so distinct CDR3 sequences, approximately 14% seen only once; the top ten take approximately 0.52%. The V gene lost 3 bases and the J gene lost 0 bases, with 12 bases spanning the gap. From germline, CDR1 is MGHDK and CDR2 SYGVNS. The CDR3 spans 16 residues. The data were also submitted as part of a second study, on yellow fever vaccine responses in identical twins. That investigation notes: Vaccine-induced T cell responses in twins were reportedly observed to appear partly convergent, partly personalized.

The chain joins TRBV25-1 to TRBJ2-1; D is undetermined. The receptor comes from a woman aged 18-35 years in good health. The sample comprised CD4+ T cells sorted from blood. For the CDR3, the DNA is TGTGCCAGCAGTGAGTCCTCCAGGATCTCCTACAATGAGCAGTTCTTC. Amino acid sequence: CASSESSRISYNEQFF.